This T cell receptor beta chain came from a study of OX40 agonist ivuxolimab in advanced cancers. With respect to the entire study: The costimulatory receptor OX40 (CD134) was targeted by ivuxolimab, a fully human IgG2 agonistic monoclonal antibody. Intravenous ivuxolimab was administered to patients every 2 weeks at six dose levels: 0.01, 0.1, 0.3, 1.5, 3 and 10 mg/kg. Of the approximately 53 patients in dose escalation, some 20 had hepatocellular carcinoma, about 15 had melanoma, 9 had renal cell carcinoma and 9 had head and neck cancer. In the dose-escalation cohort, approximately 80% of patients were male, and the mean age was 60 years with a range of roughly 23 to 90. Prior anti-PD-1, anti-PD-L1 or anti-CTLA-4 therapy was permitted, and checkpoint inhibitors had been received by about 36% of dose-escalation patients. Three dose-escalation patients achieved partial responses, one with hepatocellular carcinoma and two with cutaneous melanoma. The point of sequencing TCRbeta in the periphery was to test whether ivuxolimab changed TCR sequence diversity and drove clonal T-cell expansion. The paper covers the monotherapy dose-escalation part of the phase I ivuxolimab trial, which included N of about 56 patients.

The investigation overall reported the following: Low levels of normalized T-cell clonal expansion were also seen in some patients who did not respond. In the 0.1-3.0 mg/kg groups, partial responders were among the patients with the lowest normalized peripheral clonal expansion, particularly in CD8+ T cells. The antigen specificity of the peripheral T cells that underwent clonal expansion was not determined. At doses of 0.1 to 3.0 mg/kg, clonal expansion of both CD4+ and CD8+ blood T cells was observed from baseline to week 6. On average, CD8+ T cells showed more expanded clones than CD4+ T cells after ivuxolimab.

The trial excluded patients who had a history of autoimmune disease or who were on systemic immunosuppression. Peripheral blood for TCR sequencing was collected from all dose cohorts at baseline, on cycle 4 day 1, and on cycle 7 day 1. The samples were drawn from a first-in-human, open-label, multicenter phase I dose-escalation trial of ivuxolimab. Adults with locally advanced or metastatic melanoma, renal cell carcinoma, hepatocellular carcinoma or head and neck squamous cell carcinoma were enrolled in the trial. CD4+ and CD8+ T cells were sorted separately from peripheral blood before TCR sequencing. In the case of this clone: Its antigen is not yet known. The record has no base qualities; no much larger clone is one base away.

For sequencing of the TCRbeta CDR3 region, genomic DNA was extracted from the sorted cells. The immunoSEQ Assay was used to sequence the TCRbeta CDR3 regions. TCRdb limited this immuneACCESS table to in-frame rearrangements with V and J called. A share of clones is missing; checked studies link under half to unresolved V genes, and the rest is unexplained. Here the sample has tens of thousands of clones; around 87% occur a single time. The top ten clonotypes cover approximately 1.1% of the sample. According to the germline V gene, CDR1 reads MDHEN and CDR2 reads SYDVKM. Relative to germline, V is missing 5 bases and J is missing 7 bases, with 5 bases of the junction outside any gene match. The CDR3, from cysteine to phenylalanine, totals 14 residues. The entry retains the CDR3 DNA only, 42 bases that are in frame from base 1.

The source material was CD4+ or CD8+ T cells sorted from blood, sampled in a trial of the OX40 agonist ivuxolimab. The rearrangement combines TRBV28 with TRBJ1-6; TRBD1 fits 7 bases in the junction. The source of this sequence is an adult with an advanced solid tumor such as melanoma, head and neck, liver or kidney cancer. Here is the DNA: TGTGCCAGCAGTCCGTGGGACAGCAATTCACCCCTCCACTTT. The translation is CASSPWDSNSPLHF.